The entry that follows covers one T cell receptor (beta chain) sequence. Its antigen is not known. This sample was taken from a study of long-term antiretroviral therapy in people with HIV. Broader study findings: HIV repertoires spanned narrower CDR3 length ranges than controls. The ART regimens used between the mid-2000s and the late 2010s may be less effective than current ones.

Only United States sites treated participants with HIV. CDR1 is SGDLS, CDR2 YYNGEE, per germline. Deletions cut 3 bases from V and 2 bases from J, with 11 bases between. The CDR3 length is 14 residues. An immunoSEQ assay, version v3.0, was performed at survey level. Generated by immunoSEQ multiplex PCR, the TCRdb table keeps only in-frame clones and is missing some. The table shows about 29,000 clones, with 78% occurring only once. The sample in question was unsorted PBMCs, obtained 1.5 years before starting antiretroviral therapy. V is TRBV9 and J is TRBJ1-1; D is unresolved. The TCR comes from a man aged 18 to 30 with HIV. The CDR3 loop reads CASSAGEDNTEAFF. CDR3 DNA sequence: TGTGCCAGCAGCGCTGGTGAGGATAACACTGAAGCTTTCTTT. Drawing the rest from reference TRBV9 and TRBJ1-1, the complete variable domain is DSGVTQTPKHLITATGQRVTLRCSPRSGDLSVYWYQQSLDQGLQFLIQYYNGEERAKGNILERFSAQQFPDLHSELNLSSLELGDSALYFCASSAGEDNTEAFFGQGTRLTVV.